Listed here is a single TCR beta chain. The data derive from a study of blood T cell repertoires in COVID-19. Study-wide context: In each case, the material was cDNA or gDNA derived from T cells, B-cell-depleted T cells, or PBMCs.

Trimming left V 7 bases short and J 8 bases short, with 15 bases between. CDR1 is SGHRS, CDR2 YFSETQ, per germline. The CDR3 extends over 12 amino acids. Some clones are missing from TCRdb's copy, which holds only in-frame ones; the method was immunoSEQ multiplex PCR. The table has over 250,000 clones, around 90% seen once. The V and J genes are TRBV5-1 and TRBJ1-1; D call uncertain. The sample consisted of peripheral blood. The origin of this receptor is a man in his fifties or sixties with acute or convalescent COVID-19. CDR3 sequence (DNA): TGCGCCAGCTCTATCGGCCGAGCGGAAGCTTTCTTT. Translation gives CASSIGRAEAFF.